These T cell receptor beta chains were read from a single sample in a study of STAT5B mutations in CD4+ large granular lymphocyte leukemia. Clones were sequenced by immunoSEQ multiplex PCR, and TCRdb holds only the in-frame ones, with some missing. Altogether approximately 24,000 clones are present, around 86% being singletons, with the ten largest covering 0.3% to 0.35%. The specimen sequenced was CD4+ T cells from blood buffy coats. The receptors shown here come from a human donor in good health. CDR3s include the opening cysteine and the closing phenylalanine or tryptophan. Fields, in order: clone size, D gene, J gene, V gene, CDR3 DNA, CDR3 protein. D genes are given only for firm matches. The size entry is marked missing in some rows and otherwise reads once, few, many or a size class.

. | TRBD1 | TRBJ1-2 | TRBV19 | TGTGCCAGTTTTTCAGACCGGACAGGAGCAAACTATGGCTACACCTTC | CASFSDRTGANYGYTF
few | . | TRBJ1-1 | TRBV10-1 | TGCGCCAGCAGTGAGGAATTGGCACGGGACACTGAAGCTTTCTTT | CASSEELARDTEAFF
few | TRBD2 | TRBJ2-7 | TRBV9 | TGTGCCAGCAGCCCTCCGGGACTAGCGGGCTTCTACGAGCAGTACTTC | CASSPPGLAGFYEQYF
. | . | TRBJ2-3 | TRBV18 | TGTGCCAGCTCACCAGGGCTAGGTAACACAGATACGCAGTATTTT | CASSPGLGNTDTQYF
. | . | TRBJ2-7 | TRBV5-5 | TGTGCCAGCAGCACCGGGACGGCCTCCTACGAGCAGTACTTC | CASSTGTASYEQYF
. | . | TRBJ2-5 | TRBV11-2 | TGTGCCAGCAGCTTGACAGTACAAGAGACCCAGTACTTC | CASSLTVQETQYF
. | . | TRBJ1-2 | TRBV10-2 | TGCGCCAGCAGTGAGAGGGGGGTTAACTATGGCTACACCTTC | CASSERGVNYGYTF
. | . | TRBJ1-2 | TRBV27 | TGTGCCAGCAGTTTATCGAGGCAGGGGAATCTCTATGGCTACACCTTC | CASSLSRQGNLYGYTF
few | TRBD1 | TRBJ2-1 | TRBV4-2 | TGTGCCAGCAGCCAAGGAGACAGGGGGGAGCAGTTCTTC | CASSQGDRGEQFF
. | . | TRBJ2-3 | TRBV2 | TGTGCCAGCAGTGAAAGGTCTAGCACAGATACGCAGTATTTT | CASSERSSTDTQYF
few | . | TRBJ1-2 | TRBV5-6 | TGTGCCAGCAGCTATGGGGAAGGCTATGGCTACACCTTC | CASSYGEGYGYTF
. | . | TRBJ1-6 | TRBV6-6 | TGTGCCAGCGCAGGGTCACTCTCCTATAATTCACCCCTCCACTTT | CASAGSLSYNSPLHF
. | TRBD1 | TRBJ1-5 | TRBV6-5 | TGTGCCAGCAGCTCCGGGACAGGGAACCAGCCCCAGCATTTT | CASSSGTGNQPQHF
few | . | TRBJ2-7 | TRBV7-8 | TGTGCCAGCAGCTTAGCGGGAGTGGTATACGAGCAGTACTTC | CASSLAGVVYEQYF
few | TRBD1 | TRBJ1-2 | TRBV10-1 | TGCGCCAGCAGTGGAGAGACAGGGGATACCTATGGCTACACCTTC | CASSGETGDTYGYTF
. | . | TRBJ2-5 | TRBV19 | TGTGCCAGTAGTCCTCGTAAGGTAGGGGGAGAGACCCAGTACTTC | CASSPRKVGGETQYF
. | TRBD2 | TRBJ2-1 | TRBV4-3 | TGCGCCAGCAGCCAGGCTAGCGGGAGGAGGGGCAATGAGCAGTTCTTC | CASSQASGRRGNEQFF
. | TRBD1 | TRBJ2-2 | TRBV2 | TGTGCCAGCACTCTGGGAAGACAGGGCTTGAACACCGGGGAGCTGTTTTTT | CASTLGRQGLNTGELFF
few | TRBD1 | TRBJ1-1 | TRBV20-1 | TGCAGTGCTATCCTTCAGGGGGCAACTTTCTTT | CSAILQGATFF
. | . | TRBJ2-1 | TRBV4-1 | TGCGCCAGCAGCCAACCCCGGGACTCGCACATCTACAATGAGCAGTTCTTC | CASSQPRDSHIYNEQFF
. | . | TRBJ2-5 | TRBV7-2 | TGTGCCAGCAGCTTATTGGGCGCAGGAGAGACCCAGTACTTC | CASSLLGAGETQYF
. | . | TRBJ1-5 | TRBV10-2 | TGCGCCAGCAGTGGTGGGGCGGATCAGCCCCAGCATTTT | CASSGGADQPQHF
. | TRBD1 | TRBJ1-4 | TRBV7-2 | TGTGCCAGCAGCTTTGATAGGTTCGGGACAGACTCTAATGAAAAACTGTTTTTT | CASSFDRFGTDSNEKLFF
. | TRBD2 | TRBJ2-5 | TRBV7-2 | TGTGCCAGCAGCTCCACTAGCGGGGGGGCAGGGGAGACCCAGTACTTC | CASSSTSGGAGETQYF
. | TRBD1 | TRBJ2-3 | TRBV7-2 | TGTGCCAGCAGCCCACCCGGACAGGGGACAGATACGCAGTATTTT | CASSPPGQGTDTQYF
. | . | TRBJ2-1 | TRBV2 | TGTGCCAGCAGCCCCCTGGTAGGGGGAAACAATGAGCAGTTCTTC | CASSPLVGGNNEQFF
. | . | TRBJ1-2 | TRBV2 | TGTGCCAGCCTAAAGGAAGGGGCGGATGGCTACACCTTC | CASLKEGADGYTF
. | TRBD2 | TRBJ2-5 | TRBV5-8 | TGTGCCAGCACCCCCGGCGAGGTAGCGGGGGGTAGGGAGACCCAGTACTTC | CASTPGEVAGGRETQYF
. | . | TRBJ2-1 | TRBV2 | TGTGCCAGCAGTGGGCCGGGGGATAAGGCTTTGGACAATGAGCAGTTCTTC | CASSGPGDKALDNEQFF
. | . | TRBJ2-1 | TRBV7-9 | TGTGCCAGCAGCCCAAGCGTTAGAGCGGTCAGGAGCTCCTACAATGAGCAGTTCTTC | CASSPSVRAVRSSYNEQFF
. | . | TRBJ2-7 | TRBV19 | TGTGCCAGTAGTGAGTACGGCCGCGGGTACGAGCAGTACTTC | CASSEYGRGYEQYF
. | . | TRBJ2-7 | TRBV5-4 | TGTGCCAGCAGCATTGGGGGAACAGATAGTCCGGACGAGCAGTACTTC | CASSIGGTDSPDEQYF
. | TRBD1 | TRBJ1-5 | TRBV6-4 | TGTGCCAGCAGTGTATCAGGGGGCTATCAGCCCCAGCATTTT | CASSVSGGYQPQHF
. | . | TRBJ2-1 | TRBV5-1 | TGCGCCAGCAGCGCCAGGGGACGGAGGATGGGCAATGAGCAGTTCTTC | CASSARGRRMGNEQFF
. | TRBD2 | TRBJ2-1 | TRBV29-1 | TGCAGCGTTGAGGGGTTTACTAGCGGGGGGCGGAATGAGCAGTTCTTC | CSVEGFTSGGRNEQFF
few | . | TRBJ1-5 | TRBV19 | TGTGCCAGTAGTGGGCGGAGGACAGCTAGCAATCAGCCCCAGCATTTT | CASSGRRTASNQPQHF
. | . | TRBJ2-3 | TRBV2 | TGTGCCAGCAGTGGCCTCTGGGGAGATACGCAGTATTTT | CASSGLWGDTQYF
. | . | TRBJ1-3 | TRBV18 | TGTGCCAGCTCACCACCTGGAGGGCTCTCTGGAAACACCATATATTTT | CASSPPGGLSGNTIYF
. | TRBD2 | TRBJ2-4 | TRBV11-2 | TGTGCCAGCAGCTTAAGTGGGAGGGGAAACATTCAGTACTTC | CASSLSGRGNIQYF
. | . | TRBJ1-3 | TRBV28 | TGTGCCACCTCCCGGGGGTTTAGAAACACCATATATTTT | CATSRGFRNTIYF
. | . | TRBJ2-3 | TRBV2 | TGTGCCAGCACCTCAGAGACCACAGATACGCAGTATTTT | CASTSETTDTQYF
. | TRBD1 | TRBJ2-3 | TRBV4-3 | TGCGCCAGCAGCCTGGGACAGCCCAACACAGATACGCAGTATTTT | CASSLGQPNTDTQYF
. | TRBD1 | TRBJ1-5 | TRBV19 | TGTGCCAGTAGTACAGGGGGCGGAACGGGCAATCAGCCCCAGCATTTT | CASSTGGGTGNQPQHF
. | . | TRBJ2-1 | TRBV27 | TGTGCCAGCAACGTCAGACACTACAATGAGCAGTTCTTC | CASNVRHYNEQFF
. | TRBD1 | TRBJ2-3 | TRBV11-1 | TGTGCCAGCAGAAAATTTGGGACAGGGAAGTCAGATACGCAGTATTTT | CASRKFGTGKSDTQYF
. | . | TRBJ1-5 | TRBV28 | TGTGCCAGCAGTTTAGGGGGGAGCAATCAGCCCCAGCATTTT | CASSLGGSNQPQHF
once | TRBD1 | TRBJ1-1 | TRBV7-8 | TGTGCCAGCAGCTTAGACGACAGGGCGGTAGCTTTCTTT | CASSLDDRAVAFF
. | . | TRBJ1-1 | TRBV5-8 | TGTGCCAGCAGCCGCGGGACACAGAGAATGAACACTGAAGCTTTCTTT | CASSRGTQRMNTEAFF
. | . | TRBJ2-7 | TRBV14 | TGTGCCAGCAGCATCCGAGCATACGGGAGCGAGCAGTACTTC | CASSIRAYGSEQYF
. | TRBD1 | TRBJ1-4 | TRBV27 | TGTGCCAGCAGTCGAAACCGGGACAGGGGTACAACTAATGAAAAACTGTTTTTT | CASSRNRDRGTTNEKLFF